One and the same sample provided the 8 T cell receptor beta chains below, sequenced in a study of T cell responses to AZD1222 COVID-19 vaccine listed by TCRdb under 2021. Explained via the paper, the time point label denotes: baseline before first vaccination. Libraries were prepared through the immunoSEQ multiplex PCR assay. TCRdb's version of the immuneACCESS table is confined to in-frame rearrangements and falls short of the full clone set. An unresolved V gene accounts for under half of the shortfall where checked; the remainder is of unknown origin. Counted in this sample were 55,000 to 75,000 clones; approximately 90% of them appeared once. Approximately 5.4% of the sample goes to the ten largest clones. The sequencing used peripheral blood, collected on day 0 of AZD1222 vaccination. The receptors stem from an adult in good health.

This clone was counted a few times. The chain joins TRBV7-9 to TRBJ1-1; D unclear. The V and J ends lost 5 bases and 1 base respectively, with 8 bases between them. Germline-derived CDR1 and CDR2 are SEHNR and FQNEAQ (reference sequence). CDR3 length: 13 residues. CDR3 nucleotide sequence: TGTGCCAGCAGCCTCCCGGGGAACACTGAAGCTTTCTTT. Its translation is CASSLPGNTEAFF.

V gene TRBV11-2 combines with J gene TRBJ1-2; D remains unclear. CDR1 is SGHAT, CDR2 FQNNGV, per germline. The CDR3 spans 14 residues. V was pared by 0 bases and J by 4 bases, with 9 bases between. The CDR3: CASSLEVGPYGYTF. DNA for the CDR3: TGTGCCAGCAGCTTAGAGGTCGGTCCCTATGGCTACACCTTC.

CDR3 sequence reads: CASSSILAGGYTDTQYF. Here the CDR3 DNA reads TGTGCCAGCAGCTCCATACTAGCGGGGGGGTACACAGATACGCAGTATTTT. J is TRBJ2-3 and V is TRBV11-2; TRBD2 matches at 13 bases. V lost 4 bases and J lost 2; bases outside the gene matches: 6. There are 17 residues in the CDR3. CDR1 is SGHAT and CDR2 is FQNNGV in the germline V gene. The complete variable domain, with remaining parts taken from reference TRBV11-2 and TRBJ2-3, reads EAGVAQSPRYKIIEKRQSVAFWCNPISGHATLYWYQQILGQGPKLLIQFQNNGVVDDSQLPKDRFSAERLKGVDSTLKIQPAKLEDSAVYLCASSSILAGGYTDTQYFGPGTRLTVL.

The rearrangement uses TRBV19 and TRBJ1-2; D unresolved. The CDR3 consists of 15 residues. The V end was cut by 4 bases, the J end by 3 bases, with 15 bases between. Looked up from germline, CDR1 is LNHDA and CDR2 is SQIVND (reference sequence). In DNA, the CDR3 is TGTGCCAGTAGTACACCTTGGGAAGGACACTATGGCTACACCTTC. The encoded protein is CASSTPWEGHYGYTF.

The CDR3 reads CASSVRETQYF. CDR3 sequence (DNA): TGTGCCAGCAGTGTCAGGGAGACCCAGTACTTC. The chain uses TRBV25-1 and TRBJ2-5, with D unresolved. The V gene lost 4 bases and the J gene lost 5 bases, with 5 bases spanning the gap. This CDR3 has 11 amino acids. Germline CDR1 is MGHDK and CDR2 is SYGVNS.

The chain recombines TRBV6-5 with TRBJ2-1, with 9 positions matching TRBD1. The V gene end was trimmed by 4 bases and the J gene end by 4 bases; junction bases not matched to a gene: 8. CDR1 and CDR2 from the germline V gene are MNHEY and SVGAGI. This CDR3 has 16 residues. CDR3 sequence: CASSLTGTGSYNEQFF. CDR3 nucleotides: TGTGCCAGCAGTTTAACCGGGACAGGGTCTTACAATGAGCAGTTCTTC.

The V call is TRBV7-2, the J call TRBJ2-5; D is perhaps TRBD1 or TRBD2 (5 bases each). V was pared by 5 bases and J by 4 bases, with 11 bases between. CDR3 length: 13 amino acids. The V gene's germline CDR1 is SGHTA and CDR2 FQGNSA. The CDR3 loop reads CASSPGPLETQYF. The CDR3 region has the DNA TGTGCCAGCAGCCCGGGACCTCTAGAGACCCAGTACTTC.

The CDR3 coding sequence is TGTGCCAGCAGCCAAGACATAGCGGGGGGGCGTGAGCAGTTCTTC. Amino acid sequence: CASSQDIAGGREQFF. The chain uses TRBV3-1 (or the pseudogene TRBV3-2) and TRBJ2-1; the match to TRBD2 covers 11 bases. V lost 0 bases to trimming and J lost 9 bases; unmatched junction nucleotides: 4. The CDR3 length is 15 residues. Looked up from germline, CDR1 is LGHDT and CDR2 is YNNKEL (reference sequence).